What follows are 12 T cell receptor beta chains derived from one specimen sequenced in a study of cytomegalovirus exposure and HLA in healthy donors (dated by TCRdb to between 2016 and 2019). Library preparation used the immunoSEQ multiplex PCR assay. For the multiplex PCR, a mixture combining 60 forward primers for TCR Vbeta segments and 13 reverse primers for TCR Jbeta segments was used. In its TCRdb copy, this immuneACCESS table keeps in-frame sequences only and misses some clones. Where compared with another copy, unresolved V genes explain less than half of these, and the others have no known cause. The sample data list 140,000 to 150,000 clones, and about 77% of these were observed just once. The top ten clones comprise 3.9% of the sample. Specimen: PBMCs. All receptors derive from a male donor in good health and CMV-seronegative.

In DNA form, the CDR3 reads TGTGCCTGGAGTATAGGACAGGCACCCTATGGCTACACCTTC. It codes for CAWSIGQAPYGYTF. The V gene is TRBV30, the J gene TRBJ1-2; TRBD1 agrees at 7 bases. V dropped 2 bases and J dropped 4; count of bases not matched to a gene: 7. The germline CDR1 and CDR2 sequences are GTSNPN and SVGIG (reference sequence). The CDR3 runs to 14 residues.

J is TRBJ2-5 and V is TRBV2; D is unclear. V lost 6 bases to trimming and J lost 2 bases, with 7 bases between them. Germline V gene data show CDR1 as SNHLY and CDR2 as FYNNEI. This CDR3 region has 12 residues. The DNA for the CDR3 is TGTGCCAGCAGAATCACACAAGAGACCCAGTACTTC. This encodes CASRITQETQYF.

The CDR3 region is CASRGGSYGYTF. In DNA form, the CDR3 reads TGTGCCAGTAGGGGGGGAAGCTATGGCTACACCTTC. J is TRBJ1-2 and V is TRBV19; perhaps TRBD1 as D (5 bases). The germline CDR1 and CDR2 sequences are LNHDA and SQIVND (reference sequence). Between the trimmed V and J ends, which lost 6 bases and 4 bases, there was a span of 9 bases. This CDR3 spans 12 amino acids. The full variable domain, with the rest looked up from reference TRBV19 and TRBJ1-2, is DGGITQSPKYLFRKEGQNVTLSCEQNLNHDAMYWYRQDPGQGLRLIYYSQIVNDFQKGDIAEGYSVSREKKESFPLTVTSAQKNPTAFYLCASRGGSYGYTFGSGTRLTVV.

This chain uses TRBV12-5 with TRBJ2-3, with 15 positions matching TRBD2. Trimming removed 4 bases from V and 8 bases from J; junction bases left unmatched: 10. The CDR3 has 17 residues. CDR1 and CDR2 from the germline V gene are LGHNT and FRNRAP. The chain's CDR3 is CASGWEGLAGGPSTQYF. CDR3 nucleotide sequence: TGTGCTAGTGGTTGGGAAGGACTAGCGGGGGGGCCAAGTACGCAGTATTTT.

The chain combines TRBV7-8 with TRBJ1-3, with unresolved D. The V gene's germline CDR1 is SGHVS and CDR2 FQNEAQ. V lost 5 bases and J 0 bases, leaving 11 bases between the germline ends. The CDR3 is made up of 15 amino acids. CDR3 amino acids: CASSAGILSGNTIYF. The CDR3 coding sequence is TGTGCCAGCAGCGCCGGGATACTCTCTGGAAACACCATATATTTT. Complete variable domain (other parts from reference TRBV7-8 and TRBJ1-3): GAGVSQSPRYKVAKRGQDVALRCDPISGHVSLFWYQQALGQGPEFLTYFQNEAQLDKSGLPSDRFFAERPEGSVSTLKIQRTQQEDSAVYLCASSAGILSGNTIYFGEGSWLTVV.

The chain is built from TRBV30 and TRBJ1-4; D possibly corresponds to TRBD1 (6 bases). Germline V gene sequence: CDR1 GTSNPN, CDR2 SVGIG (reference sequence). V gave up 3 bases and J gave up 0 bases, with 8 bases separating them. This CDR3 contains 14 residues. CDR3 sequence (DNA): TGTGCCTGGAGAGGGGGAGCAACTAATGAAAAACTGTTTTTT. Amino acids: CAWRGGATNEKLFF.

The chain is built from TRBV5-1 and TRBJ1-1; D call uncertain. This CDR3 has 15 residues. Trimming removed 0 bases from V and 5 bases from J, with 14 bases in between. CDR1 is SGHRS and CDR2 is YFSETQ in the germline V gene. CDR3 sequence reads: CASSLVVHTGTEAFF. In nucleotides, the CDR3 is TGCGCCAGCAGCTTGGTGGTCCACACGGGAACTGAAGCTTTCTTT.

J is TRBJ2-2 and V is TRBV5-1; D remains unclear. CDR1 is SGHRS and CDR2 is YFSETQ in the germline V gene. This CDR3 spans 14 amino acids. The V and J ends lost 5 bases and 5 bases respectively, with 13 bases between them. For the CDR3, the DNA is TGCGCCAGCAGTTTGATGCCAGGAACCGGGGAGCTGTTTTTT. This codes for CASSLMPGTGELFF.

The genes are TRBV7-6 and TRBJ1-2, with 11 positions matching TRBD1. Germline CDR1 reads SGHVS; CDR2 reads FNYEAQ. The V gene end was trimmed by 5 bases and the J gene end by 4 bases; junction bases not matched to a gene: 12. CDR3 length: 17 amino acids. The CDR3 coding sequence is TGTGCCAGCAGCCCCGGACAGGGGGCAGGGTCGAGCTATGGCTACACCTTC. It yields the protein CASSPGQGAGSSYGYTF.

In DNA, the CDR3 is TGTGCCAGCAGTGAAGGTACAGGGATGGCTAGGGATCAGCCCCAGCATTTT. Translation gives CASSEGTGMARDQPQHF. V usage is TRBV25-1 and J usage is TRBJ1-5, with a weak D call TRBD1 (6 bases). This CDR3 is built from 17 residues. Deletions cut 2 bases from V and 5 bases from J, with 19 bases between. Germline assignment: CDR1 MGHDK and CDR2 SYGVNS.

The V call is TRBV19, the J call TRBJ2-1, with 7 bases fitting TRBD2. V shed 4 bases, J shed 0 bases, and the junction held 9 bases outside the gene matches. This CDR3 is built from 17 residues. Germline values: CDR1 LNHDA, CDR2 SQIVND (reference sequence). The CDR3 nucleotides are TGTGCCAGTAGTACCATGGGGGAGGGCGCCTCCTACAATGAGCAGTTCTTC. Amino acids: CASSTMGEGASYNEQFF.

The rearrangement uses TRBV18 and TRBJ2-7; 9 nucleotides match TRBD1. This CDR3 comprises 14 residues. Looked up from germline, CDR1 is KGHSH and CDR2 is LQKENI. The junction had 8 bases not matched to a gene; V was cut back by 6 bases and J by 5 bases. The CDR3 DNA reads as TGTGCCAGCTCTACCGGGACAGGGCTACACGAGCAGTACTTC. It encodes CASSTGTGLHEQYF.